These 23 T cell receptor beta chains were all obtained from the same sample, sequenced in a study of identical twins. TCRdb independently ran MiXCR on the 5' RACE reads; one entry per CDR3 protein. The table includes 500,000 to 600,000 distinct CDR3 sequences, less than 25% detected once. These same records also appear under a second study, on T cells expressing NK-cell markers.

The sample was CD4+ T cells sorted from blood. Receptor source: a woman younger than 30 in good health.

CDR3 DNA: TGTGCCAGCAGCTGGACTAGCGGGGGGTACAATGAGCAGTTCTTC. As protein: CASSWTSGGYNEQFF. This chain connects TRBV7-2 to TRBJ2-1; TRBD2 matches 14 bases. The V segment lost 4 bases and the J segment 4 bases; nucleotides outside the gene matches: 0. Germline-derived CDR1 and CDR2 are SGHTA and FQGNSA. The CDR3 covers 15 residues.

This clonotype was found a few times. This chain uses TRBV20-1 with TRBJ2-7; tentatively, D is TRBD1 (6 bases). CDR1 DFQATT and CDR2 SNEGSKA come from the germline V gene (reference sequence). The CDR3 is made up of 11 amino acids. The ends were cut back, 2 bases at V and 4 bases at J, with 6 bases in the middle. The CDR3 reads CSARTGYEQYF. The CDR3 DNA reads TGCAGTGCTAGAACAGGGTACGAGCAGTACTTC.

There are a few counts of this clonotype. The V and J genes are TRBV29-1 and TRBJ1-2; D is unclear. CDR1 and CDR2 (germline): SQVTM, ANQGSEA. This CDR3 region has 14 residues. Between the trimmed V and J ends, which lost 5 bases and 0 bases, there was a span of 13 bases. The chain's CDR3 is CSVWEQKANYGYTF. The CDR3 nucleotides read TGCAGCGTTTGGGAGCAGAAAGCTAACTATGGCTACACCTTC. Drawing the rest from reference TRBV29-1 and TRBJ1-2, the complete variable domain is SAVISQKPSRDICQRGTSLTIQCQVDSQVTMMFWYRQQPGQSLTLIATANQGSEATYESGFVIDKFPISRPNLTFSTLTVSNMSPEDSSIYLCSVWEQKANYGYTFGSGTRLTVV.

The rearrangement uses TRBV4-3 and TRBJ1-5, with D possibly being TRBD1 (6 bases). The V and J ends lost 6 bases and 4 bases respectively, with 10 bases between them. Germline-derived CDR1 and CDR2 are LGHNA and YSLEER. The CDR3 sequence is 13 residues long. CDR3 in amino acids: CASSFGQNQPQHF. The CDR3 DNA reads as TGCGCCAGCAGTTTCGGACAGAATCAGCCCCAGCATTTT.

This clonotype was observed many times. This sequence joins TRBV7-2 and TRBJ1-2, with no clear D. The V and J ends lost 5 bases and 0 bases respectively, with 10 bases between them. CDR3 size: 14 residues. Germline-derived CDR1 and CDR2 are SGHTA and FQGNSA. CDR3 loop: CASSPLTANYGYTF. CDR3 bases: TGTGCCAGCAGCCCCCTGACGGCTAACTATGGCTACACCTTC.

The sample holds a few counts of this clonotype. The chain couples TRBV5-1 to TRBJ1-2; the D gene is possibly TRBD1 (6 bases). The CDR3 runs 14 residues. Germline assignment: CDR1 SGHRS and CDR2 YFSETQ. Between the trimmed V and J ends, which lost 0 bases and 7 bases, there was a span of 13 bases. As DNA, the CDR3 is TGCGCCAGCAGCTTGGAGGCAGGGGTGGTTGGCTACACCTTC. Amino acid sequence: CASSLEAGVVGYTF.

This clonotype was detected only a few times. The chain links TRBV12-3 or TRBV12-4 to TRBJ1-2, with 8 bases lining up with TRBD1. The CDR3 has 14 residues. V shed 5 bases, J shed 1 base, and the junction held 3 bases outside the gene matches. For the CDR3, the DNA is TGTGCCAGCAGTCGGGACAGGCTTAACTATGGCTACACCTTC. Its protein is CASSRDRLNYGYTF.

This clonotype was found a few times. The chain combines TRBV29-1 with TRBJ1-2, with D possibly being TRBD1 (6 bases). Trimming stripped 5 bases from V and 6 bases from J, with 10 bases between. The CDR3 loop spans 11 amino acids. From germline, CDR1 is SQVTM and CDR2 ANQGSEA. The CDR3 here is CSVQQGDGYTF. CDR3 nucleotide sequence: TGCAGCGTTCAACAGGGAGATGGCTACACCTTC. The variable domain in full, completed from reference TRBV29-1 and TRBJ1-2, reads SAVISQKPSRDICQRGTSLTIQCQVDSQVTMMFWYRQQPGQSLTLIATANQGSEATYESGFVIDKFPISRPNLTFSTLTVSNMSPEDSSIYLCSVQQGDGYTFGSGTRLTVV.

The chain joins TRBV7-2 to TRBJ2-7, with 7 bases aligning to TRBD1. Germline V gives CDR1 SGHTA, CDR2 FQGNSA. The CDR3 extends over 16 amino acids. Unmatched junction bases numbered 10, after V lost 5 bases and J lost 0 bases. CDR3 region: CASSQVGQKNSYEQYF. The CDR3 DNA reads as TGTGCCAGCAGCCAGGTGGGACAGAAGAACTCCTACGAGCAGTACTTC.

This clonotype was picked up a small number of times. The rearrangement uses TRBV7-3 and TRBJ1-2, with 7 bases fitting TRBD1. From germline, CDR1 is SGHTA and CDR2 FQGTGA. V was clipped by 6 bases and J by 3 bases; unmatched bases: 16. The CDR3 length is 17 residues. CDR3 region: CASRQSWTGRKDYGYTF. As DNA, the CDR3 is TGTGCCAGCAGACAGAGTTGGACAGGCCGAAAAGACTATGGCTACACCTTC.

This clonotype was counted many times. J is TRBJ1-4 and V is TRBV5-5; D gene uncertain. From germline, CDR1 is SGHKS and CDR2 YYEKEE (reference sequence). The germline V and J ends were trimmed by 0 bases and 8 bases, with 14 bases remaining between them. The CDR3 contains 15 residues. The CDR3 region has the DNA TGTGCCAGCAGCTTGGGAGTTACGACCAACGAAAAACTGTTTTTT. It translates to CASSLGVTTNEKLFF.

The chain carries TRBV6-5 and TRBJ2-1; tentatively, D is TRBD2 (6 bases). Germline values: CDR1 MNHEY, CDR2 SVGAGI. Trimming took off 0 bases at V and 6 bases at J, with 9 bases between the two ends. The CDR3 spans 14 residues. The CDR3 region is CASSYSLGSNEQFF. The CDR3 DNA follows: TGTGCCAGCAGTTACTCGCTCGGGAGCAATGAGCAGTTCTTC.

This clonotype was recorded at least ten times. The chain uses TRBV6-6 and TRBJ1-1, with D unclear. The CDR3 contains 13 residues. Deletions cut 0 bases from V and 1 base from J, with 3 bases between. Germline V gives CDR1 MNHNY, CDR2 SVGAGI (reference sequence). CDR3 sequence (DNA): TGTGCCAGCAGTTACTCGGAGAACACTGAAGCTTTCTTT. It is translated as CASSYSENTEAFF.

The CDR3 DNA sequence: TGCAGTGCTCTGGGCGGGCGGTCGAACACTGAAGCTTTCTTT. Its translation is CSALGGRSNTEAFF. The chain recombines TRBV20-1 with TRBJ1-1; no definite D call. The CDR3 covers 14 residues. CDR1 DFQATT and CDR2 SNEGSKA come from the germline V gene (reference sequence). V was trimmed by 5 bases and J by 1 base, leaving 14 bases between them.

V and J are TRBV20-1 and TRBJ1-2; D is ambiguous. The CDR3 length is 12 residues. V shed 3 bases and J shed 4 bases, with 9 bases lying between them. Germline assignment: CDR1 DFQATT and CDR2 SNEGSKA (reference sequence). This chain's CDR3 is CSASGSVYGYTF. In DNA form, the CDR3 reads TGCAGTGCTAGTGGGTCAGTCTATGGCTACACCTTC.

The V and J genes are TRBV29-1 and TRBJ1-1, with D possibly TRBD1 on 6 matching bases. The V gene's germline CDR1 is SQVTM and CDR2 ANQGSEA. V was pared by 6 bases and J by 4 bases, with 12 bases between. The CDR3 extends over 12 amino acids. CDR3 residues: CSVLTGRTEAFF. The CDR3 DNA is TGCAGCGTGCTGACAGGTCGCACTGAAGCTTTCTTT.

This clonotype was picked up a small number of times. The chain employs TRBV7-2 and TRBJ2-5, with D possibly being TRBD1 or TRBD2 (5 bases each). V lost 1 base and J 1 base, leaving 16 bases between the germline ends. CDR1 and CDR2 from the germline V gene are SGHTA and FQGNSA. The CDR3 totals 17 residues. The CDR3 sequence: CASSLGWGYTFQETQYF. DNA of the CDR3: TGTGCCAGCAGCTTAGGGTGGGGGTATACCTTCCAAGAGACCCAGTACTTC.

The sample holds many counts of this clonotype. V usage is TRBV5-1 and J usage is TRBJ2-1; D remains unclear. Trimming took off 7 bases at V and 0 bases at J, with 8 bases between the two ends. This CDR3 spans 13 amino acids. Germline V CDR1 and CDR2: SGHRS, YFSETQ. Written as DNA, the CDR3 is TGCGCCAGCGGTATAAGCTCCTACAATGAGCAGTTCTTC. Translating it yields CASGISSYNEQFF. Full variable domain (rest looked up from reference TRBV5-1 and TRBJ2-1): KAGVTQTPRYLIKTRGQQVTLSCSPISGHRSVSWYQQTPGQGLQFLFEYFSETQRNKGNFPGRFSGRQFSNSRSEMNVSTLELGDSALYLCASGISSYNEQFFGPGTRLTVL.

This clonotype turned up a few times. V and J are TRBV2 and TRBJ1-5; 7 nucleotides agree with TRBD1. Germline trimming cut 5 bases from V and 7 bases from J; bases unmatched to any gene: 14. The germline V gene encodes CDR1 SNHLY and CDR2 FYNNEI. This CDR3 is built from 16 residues. CDR3 nucleotide sequence: TGTGCCAGCAGTCGACCTTTCGACAGGGTAGCCCAGCCCCAGCATTTT. Translated, it gives CASSRPFDRVAQPQHF.

This clonotype was seen more than once but under ten times. The rearrangement joins TRBV12-3 or TRBV12-4 to TRBJ2-4; D not resolved. The CDR3 is 16 amino acids. Trimming cost V 3 bases and J 6 bases, with 18 bases left between them. The CDR3 DNA reads TGTGCCAGCAGTTTGTATGTAGGTTCCTGGGTAAACATTCAGTACTTC. It translates to CASSLYVGSWVNIQYF.

This clonotype was recorded a few times. The rearrangement links TRBV21-1 to TRBJ2-1. TRBV21-1 is reported as a pseudogene. CDR3 size: 14 residues. The chain's CDR3 is CASSKGSGFNEQFF. The CDR3, as DNA: TGTGCCAGCAGCAAAGGTTCCGGTTTTAATGAGCAGTTCTTC.

Many counts were recorded for this clonotype. The chain employs TRBV12-3 or TRBV12-4 and TRBJ2-1; the match to TRBD2 covers 8 bases. V shed 1 base and J 9 bases; nucleotides not matched to a gene: 8. This CDR3 has 15 residues. The CDR3 protein is CASSLVGRALGEQFF. In DNA form, the CDR3 reads TGTGCCAGCAGTTTAGTCGGGAGGGCCTTGGGTGAGCAGTTCTTC.

The rearrangement links TRBV7-8 to TRBJ2-7; D is unclear. Germline V gene lookup returns CDR1 SGHVS and CDR2 FQNEAQ. The CDR3 loop spans 15 amino acids. V was pared by 1 base and J by 1 base, with 11 bases between. This CDR3 is CASSLVPSISYEQYF. DNA for the CDR3: TGTGCCAGCAGCTTAGTTCCCAGTATTTCCTACGAGCAGTACTTC.